This record concerns one T cell receptor beta chain sequence. This clonotype was counted a single time. Its antigen target is currently unknown. Qualities for individual bases were not recorded, and no much larger clone is one base off. One read represents weak support. RNA was extracted with the RNeasy kit and roughly 0.45 to 1 ug was reverse transcribed using random hexamers. TCR beta CDR3 regions were amplified with the immunoSEQ multiplex PCR assay covering 54 Vbeta and 13 Jbeta segments. Bias from PCR amplification was corrected by using a synthetic template baseline for primer optimization and for computational correction. The authors' analysis ran thus. Reads were annotated to V, D and J genes per IMGT and analyzed with immunoSEQ Analyzer, keeping only productive sequences. Clonality was calculated as one minus the Shannon entropy normalized by log2 of the number of productive unique sequences. Public and private clones were assessed among the 100 most prevalent clones of each patient and control. Clones were defined as Susac-specific if absent from the healthy and MS cohorts, from roughly 1,100 published viral clones and from other ImmuneACCESS disease sequences. The raw public reads went through TCRdb reprocessing: fastp at Q25, MiXCR clone calling, in-frame beta chains kept. CDR3 protein sequences are deduplicated, and each keeps its most common genes and DNA. In this record, the V and J calls reflect TCRdb's handling and not the investigators' own analysis. The sample contains hundreds of thousands of distinct CDR3 sequences, approximately 94% of them found a single time. Clones ranked in the top ten supply 0.15% of the sample.

The sample comes from a study of CD8 T cells in Susac syndrome (dated by TCRdb to the late 2010s). In terms of the full investigation: Among the Susac syndrome patients who were sequenced, clinically active disease was present in five or six and clinical remission was observed in 8 or 9. At blood withdrawal, Susac syndrome patients were therapy-naive, treated with corticosteroids (with IVIg additionally given to some), or treated with IVIg alone. Repertoire sequencing was used to test whether CD8+ T cell activation and differentiation in Susac syndrome was antigen driven. What the study reported, not specific to this receptor: The number of individuals in the TCR sequencing and HLA analysis was acknowledged as relatively small. No clonal expansion was detected in the CD4+ T cell repertoire of Susac syndrome patients.

High-throughput TCR beta sequencing profiled peripheral blood CD8+ and CD4+ T cells from healthy donors, Susac syndrome patients and multiple sclerosis patients. The Susac syndrome patients fulfilled recently defined diagnostic criteria for either definite or probable disease. CD8+ TEMRA cells were enriched by FACS, while bulk CD8+ and CD4+ T cells were purified by magnetic negative isolation. Blood was collected in EDTA tubes and processed within 24 hours, with PBMCs isolated through density gradient centrifugation. PBMCs destined for TCR sequencing were cryopreserved in liquid nitrogen and later thawed in a 37 °C water bath. Purity of sorted or isolated CD4+, CD8+ and CD8+ TEMRA cells was at least 90%. The CDR3 has 16 amino acids, counting the end cysteine and phenylalanine. CDR3 DNA is the only sequence kept; it has 48 bases, read in frame from the first base. Based on the germline V gene, the CDR1 and CDR2 sequences are SGHRS and YFSETQ. V loses 2 bases, J loses 5 bases, and the germline ends lie 17 bases apart.

The rearranged segments are TRBV5-1 and TRBJ2-4; the D gene is tentatively TRBD1 or TRBD2, each matching 5 bases. Sequences were obtained from CD4+ T cells from PBMCs. The TCR sequence derives from a human donor with Susac syndrome. The CDR3 protein: CASSFGGREIQNIQYF. The nucleotide sequence is TGCGCCAGCAGCTTTGGGGGACGCGAGATCCAAAACATTCAGTACTTC.